Sequencing of this T cell receptor beta chain was carried out in a study of blood T cell repertoires in COVID-19. Produced via immunoSEQ multiplex PCR; TCRdb's table is partial and in-frame only. This repertoire shows some 270,000 clones, about nine tenths found once; its top ten account for approximately 9%. This sequence originates from a man between 35 and 55 years old with active or convalescent COVID-19. The sample was peripheral blood.

The CDR3 region has the DNA TGCGCCAGCAGCTTTTATCCGGCAGAGGTCTCCTACGAGCAGTACTTC. Protein: CASSFYPAEVSYEQYF. The chain has TRBV5-1 and TRBJ2-7, with D hard to call. The V and J ends lost 2 bases and 0 bases respectively, with 15 bases between them. This CDR3 comprises 16 residues. The germline gives CDR1 SGHRS, CDR2 YFSETQ.